The clone carrying this T cell receptor beta chain was counted a few times. The target antigen is unknown. These data are taken from a study of cytomegalovirus exposure and HLA in healthy donors. Study-wide background: In an early release, HLA-typed donors contributed 90 million or so unique TCR sequences. Clustering assigned over 70% of the roughly 400 genotyped donors to the Caucasian-associated ancestry cluster. Points from the study as a whole: In terms of immune exposure information, only CMV serostatus was available.

PCR primers comprised 60 Vbeta and 13 Jbeta primers. Original handling: Roughly 11 million shared chains were among the roughly 80 million unique TCR beta chains that a later analysis counted. The method was immunoSEQ multiplex PCR; TCRdb's version includes in-frame clones alone and lacks a portion of them. Clone size and the V and J calls come from that table; the DNA yielded D and trimming. Of 150,000 or so clones listed, roughly three quarters are singletons. The receptor comes from a man aged 35 to 55 in good health and CMV-seropositive. The sample was PBMCs.

The CDR3 loop reads CASSLAGGGPYNEQFF. CDR3 nucleotides: TGTGCCAGCAGCTTAGCCGGCGGGGGGCCCTACAATGAGCAGTTCTTC. The chain links TRBV7-2 to TRBJ2-1; TRBD2 matches 8 bases. The V segment lost 0 bases and the J segment 2 bases; nucleotides outside the gene matches: 3. The CDR3 is 16 amino acids. CDR1 is SGHTA and CDR2 is FQGNSA in the germline V gene.